The 32 T cell receptor beta chains in this list originate from one sample, sequenced in a study of T cell responses to AZD1222 COVID-19 vaccine (dated by TCRdb to the early 2020s). Libraries were built with the immunoSEQ multiplex PCR assay. The table comes from immuneACCESS by way of TCRdb, which keeps in-frame sequences with V and J called. Part of the clones is missing from these tables; in studies checked, under half for an unresolved V gene and the rest for unknown reasons. For this sample there are tens of thousands of clones; 80% to 90% appear just once. About 3% of the sample comes from the top ten. In the paper's terms, the time point label means: about 28 days (+/-7) after the second vaccine dose. The sequences come from peripheral blood, collected 28 days after the second AZD1222 dose. The receptors derive from an adult who received the AZD1222 COVID-19 vaccine.

This sequence joins TRBV13 and TRBJ2-3, with TRBD2 identical over 8 bases. The junction had 5 bases not matched to a gene; V was cut back by 7 bases and J by 5 bases. This CDR3 region has 13 residues. In germline, CDR1 is PRHDT, CDR2 FYEKMQ (reference sequence). CDR3 amino acids: CASMRGVGDTQYF. For the CDR3, the DNA is TGTGCCAGCATGCGGGGGGTGGGAGATACGCAGTATTTT.

The V and J genes are TRBV5-4 and TRBJ2-3; D possibly uses TRBD1 or TRBD2 (6 bases each). This CDR3 has 15 amino acids. V lost 4 bases to trimming and J lost 0 bases, with 12 bases between them. In germline, CDR1 is SGHNT, CDR2 YYREEE (reference sequence). DNA of the CDR3: TGTGCCAGCAGCACGGGGGCCTCTAGCACAGATACGCAGTATTTT. It codes for CASSTGASSTDTQYF.

The chain carries TRBV24-1 and TRBJ1-5; D remains unclear. Germline lookup yields CDR1 KGHDR and CDR2 SFDVKD. The V end lost 5 bases, the J end lost 2 bases, and 12 bases lay between the germline ends. The length of the CDR3 is 15 residues. CDR3 in DNA: TGTGCCACCAGTGCCTCATTGGGCGGCAATCAGCCCCAGCATTTT. Its protein product is CATSASLGGNQPQHF.

The V and J genes are TRBV19 and TRBJ1-1; D perhaps matches TRBD1 (5 bases). V lost 6 bases and J lost 10, with 18 bases in between. The CDR3 is 13 amino acids. CDR1 is LNHDA and CDR2 is SQIVND in the germline V gene (reference sequence). This CDR3 is CASRNGPGIPAFF. In DNA form, the CDR3 reads TGTGCCAGTAGAAATGGCCCAGGGATCCCAGCTTTCTTT.

The V gene is TRBV5-1, the J gene TRBJ2-3, with TRBD2 identical over 9 bases. Trimming at V came to 7 bases and at J to 3 bases, leaving 6 bases not matched to a gene. Germline V gives CDR1 SGHRS, CDR2 YFSETQ. CDR3 size: 14 residues. The CDR3 DNA sequence: TGCGCCAGCTCGACTAGCGGTCAAACAGATACGCAGTATTTT. It encodes CASSTSGQTDTQYF.

This clone was seen just once. This chain links TRBV28 with TRBJ1-4; D is unclear. The ends were cut back, 7 bases at V and 8 bases at J, with 20 bases in the middle. Germline V gene data show CDR1 as MDHEN and CDR2 as SYDVKM. The CDR3 runs 15 residues. CDR3 DNA: TGTGCCAGCAAAACTGACCAGAGGGATGTGGAAAAACTGTTTTTT. As protein: CASKTDQRDVEKLFF.

This clone appeared a single time. CDR3 amino acids: CASSLDGGTEAFF. The CDR3 DNA reads TGCGCCAGCAGCTTGGATGGAGGGACTGAAGCTTTCTTT. This chain links TRBV5-1 with TRBJ1-1, with D unresolved. This CDR3 has 13 amino acids. Germline lookup yields CDR1 SGHRS and CDR2 YFSETQ. Deletions cut 0 bases from V and 5 bases from J, with 8 bases between.

This chain uses TRBV18 with TRBJ2-5; D unresolved. V was shortened by 1 base and J by 0 bases, with 9 bases between the two germline ends. Germline V gene sequence: CDR1 KGHSH, CDR2 LQKENI. The CDR3 contains 15 residues. The CDR3 loop is CASSPRPDHQETQYF. As DNA, the CDR3 is TGTGCCAGCTCACCACGGCCAGATCACCAAGAGACCCAGTACTTC.

The gene calls are TRBV28 and TRBJ2-7; D might be TRBD1 (7 bases). The V end was cut by 6 bases, the J end by 1 base, with 16 bases between. The CDR3 is made up of 15 amino acids. Germline V lookup: CDR1 MDHEN, CDR2 SYDVKM. CDR3 residues: CASSRRQGGSYEQYF. CDR3 nucleotide sequence: TGTGCCAGCAGCCGTAGACAGGGAGGTTCCTACGAGCAGTACTTC.

This clone has a single count. The rearrangement uses TRBV30 and TRBJ1-5; D is unclear. With 5 bases removed from V and 0 bases from J, the gap between germline ends came to 17 bases. CDR1 GTSNPN and CDR2 SVGIG come from the germline V gene (reference sequence). The CDR3 is 16 residues long. As DNA, the CDR3 is TGTGCCTGGGGGCGGAAGGGCGGCTATAGCAATCAGCCCCAGCATTTT. It specifies CAWGRKGGYSNQPQHF. Full variable domain (rest looked up from reference TRBV30 and TRBJ1-5): SQTIHQWPATLVQPVGSPLSLECTVEGTSNPNLYWYRQAAGRGLQLLFYSVGIGQISSEVPQNLSASRPQDRQFILSSKKLLLSDSGFYLCAWGRKGGYSNQPQHFGDGTRLSIL.

Of note for this clone: Other DNA variants within this sample encode the same CDR3. The rearrangement links TRBV14 to TRBJ1-1, with unresolved D. V lost 4 bases and J lost 0, with 6 bases in between. Germline CDR1 is SGHDN and CDR2 is FVKESK. This CDR3 spans 13 amino acids. This CDR3 is CASSRALNTEAFF. In DNA, the CDR3 is TGTGCCAGCAGCCGCGCTTTGAACACTGAAGCTTTCTTT. The full variable domain, in which reference TRBV14 and TRBJ1-1 provide the parts outside the CDR3, is EAGVTQFPSHSVIEKGQTVTLRCDPISGHDNLYWYRRVMGKEIKFLLHFVKESKQDESGMPNNRFLAERTGGTYSTLKVQPAELEDSGVYFCASSRALNTEAFFGQGTRLTVV.

The chain has TRBV3-1 (or the pseudogene TRBV3-2) and TRBJ1-3, with no clear D. This CDR3 spans 15 amino acids. The germline V gene encodes CDR1 LGHDT and CDR2 YNNKEL (reference sequence). Trimming pared 1 base from V and 2 bases from J, leaving 9 bases between. This chain's CDR3 is CASSQGRATGNTIYF. The CDR3 DNA reads as TGTGCCAGCAGCCAAGGTCGGGCAACTGGAAACACCATATATTTT.

This chain joins TRBV2 and TRBJ1-1, with D unresolved. The V gene lost 3 bases and the J gene lost 0 bases, with 8 bases spanning the gap. CDR1 is SNHLY and CDR2 is FYNNEI in the germline V gene. The CDR3 covers 14 residues. The CDR3 here is CASSEQRVNTEAFF. The CDR3 region has the DNA TGTGCCAGCAGTGAGCAAAGGGTGAACACTGAAGCTTTCTTT.

The rearrangement joins TRBV29-1 to TRBJ2-1, with 8 bases identical to TRBD2. Germline V gene lookup returns CDR1 SQVTM and CDR2 ANQGSEA. With V trimmed by 5 bases and J by 6 bases, 9 bases remained unmatched. The length of the CDR3 is 14 residues. CDR3 amino acids: CSVWPGLGSNEQFF. CDR3 nucleotides: TGCAGCGTTTGGCCGGGACTAGGCTCCAATGAGCAGTTCTTC.

As for this clone: One junction end disagrees with the germline gene, perhaps due to a read error. The rearrangement joins TRBV18 to TRBJ2-7; 8 bases fit TRBD1. Germline assignment: CDR1 KGHSH and CDR2 LQKENI. CDR3 length: 12 residues. The CDR3 is CASSPDRDRKSF. CDR3 in DNA: TGTGCCAGCTCACCGGATCGGGACAGGAAGTCGTTC.

The table lists this clone with a count of one. V and J are TRBV10-2 and TRBJ2-7; the D gene is possibly TRBD2 (5 bases). The CDR3 contains 15 residues. Germline CDR1 and CDR2: WSHSY and SAAADI. The germline V and J ends were trimmed by 4 bases and 2 bases, with 15 bases remaining between them. CDR3 in amino acids: CASSGRGNGPYEQYF. CDR3 nucleotide sequence: TGCGCCAGCAGTGGAAGAGGGAATGGCCCCTACGAGCAGTACTTC.

Only a few counts were recorded for this clone. J is TRBJ1-4 and V is TRBV5-5; D ambiguous. This CDR3 contains 13 residues. Germline V gene lookup returns CDR1 SGHKS and CDR2 YYEKEE (reference sequence). V was pared by 2 bases and J by 6 bases, with 8 bases between. The CDR3 DNA follows: TGTGCCAGCAGCTTTCGGGAGTATGAAAAACTGTTTTTT. Its protein is CASSFREYEKLFF.

This clone occurred a few times. The chain carries TRBV5-5 and TRBJ1-3; 7 nucleotides agree with TRBD1. With 0 bases clipped from V and 2 bases from J, the junction kept 2 bases outside the gene matches. CDR1 and CDR2 (germline): SGHKS, YYEKEE (reference sequence). CDR3 size: 15 residues. This CDR3 is CASSLGRGTGNTIYF. The CDR3 coding sequence is TGTGCCAGCAGCTTGGGCAGGGGGACTGGAAACACCATATATTTT.

The chain carries TRBV7-8 and TRBJ1-2; 9 positions match TRBD1. The J segment lost 2 bases and the V segment lost 4 bases, leaving 2 bases of the junction unmatched. Germline V CDR1 and CDR2: SGHVS, FQNEAQ. The CDR3 length is 14 residues. Here the CDR3 reads CASSSTGGNYGYTF. CDR3 coding DNA: TGTGCCAGCAGCTCTACAGGGGGCAACTATGGCTACACCTTC.

The chain links TRBV7-6 to TRBJ1-1; 7 positions agree with TRBD1. V lost 5 bases to trimming and J lost 4 bases; unmatched junction nucleotides: 4. The CDR3 has 13 amino acids. CDR1 is SGHVS, CDR2 FNYEAQ, per germline. This CDR3 reads CASSPRGGTEAFF. DNA of the CDR3: TGTGCCAGCAGCCCCAGGGGGGGCACTGAAGCTTTCTTT.

V gene TRBV4-1 combines with J gene TRBJ1-5; D ambiguous. The CDR3 is 13 residues long. Germline V gives CDR1 MGHRA, CDR2 YSYEKL. V was clipped by 3 bases and J by 4 bases, with 7 bases between them. The DNA of the CDR3 is TGCGCCAGCAGCCAGGGTCTGAATCAGCCCCAGCATTTT. Translation: CASSQGLNQPQHF.

The chain has TRBV5-4 and TRBJ1-2; D unclear. Germline assignment: CDR1 SGHNT and CDR2 YYREEE (reference sequence). This CDR3 is built from 15 residues. Trimming shortened V by 3 bases and J by 8 bases, and 20 bases separated the two germline ends. DNA of the CDR3: TGTGCCAGCAGCTCTACCGGGCGAGTGCGAGAAGGCTACACCTTC. Its protein product is CASSSTGRVREGYTF.

This chain joins TRBV28 and TRBJ1-1; D gene uncertain. With 2 bases removed from V and 0 bases from J, the gap between germline ends came to 10 bases. Germline V gene lookup returns CDR1 MDHEN and CDR2 SYDVKM. CDR3 length: 15 residues. The CDR3 region has the DNA TGTGCCAGCAGTTTAGAGGCAGTCATGAACACTGAAGCTTTCTTT. The encoded protein is CASSLEAVMNTEAFF.

The chain combines TRBV2 with TRBJ1-5, with D hard to call. The ends were cut back, 5 bases at V and 4 bases at J, with 15 bases in the middle. The CDR3 runs 15 residues. From germline, CDR1 is SNHLY and CDR2 FYNNEI. The CDR3 nucleotides are TGTGCCAGCAGTCTAGAGACCGTGATTAATCAGCCCCAGCATTTT. Translated, it gives CASSLETVINQPQHF.

V is TRBV28 and J is TRBJ1-2, with 8 bases that match TRBD1. CDR1 and CDR2 (germline): MDHEN, SYDVKM. The CDR3 is 14 amino acids. The ends lost 3 bases at V and 7 bases at J; junction bases unmatched: 7. The CDR3 here is CASSLGQGAGGYTF. The CDR3 coding sequence is TGTGCCAGCAGTTTGGGCCAGGGGGCTGGTGGCTACACCTTC.

This chain connects TRBV19 to TRBJ2-1; TRBD2 agrees at 8 bases. Germline V gene data show CDR1 as LNHDA and CDR2 as SQIVND (reference sequence). V was clipped by 4 bases and J by 0 bases; unmatched bases: 5. The CDR3 is made up of 16 amino acids. CDR3 loop: CASSTGAGDSYNEQFF. CDR3 sequence (DNA): TGTGCCAGTAGTACGGGAGCGGGAGACTCCTACAATGAGCAGTTCTTC.

The V and J genes are TRBV30 and TRBJ1-1; no clear D gene. This CDR3 has 13 amino acids. V shed 0 bases and J shed 5 bases, with 10 bases lying between them. Germline CDR1 is GTSNPN and CDR2 is SVGIG (reference sequence). CDR3 in amino acids: CAWSVNRQTEAFF. The DNA of the CDR3 is TGTGCCTGGAGTGTAAACAGACAAACTGAAGCTTTCTTT. Variable domain in full (rest from reference TRBV30 and TRBJ1-1): SQTIHQWPATLVQPVGSPLSLECTVEGTSNPNLYWYRQAAGRGLQLLFYSVGIGQISSEVPQNLSASRPQDRQFILSSKKLLLSDSGFYLCAWSVNRQTEAFFGQGTRLTVV.

The chain couples TRBV7-2 to TRBJ1-1, with 9 nucleotides matching TRBD1. Germline V gene lookup returns CDR1 SGHTA and CDR2 FQGNSA. The CDR3 extends over 16 amino acids. V lost 4 bases to trimming and J lost 2 bases; unmatched junction nucleotides: 8. The CDR3 protein is CASSSRRTGVNTEAFF. The CDR3 DNA is TGTGCCAGCAGCTCGCGGAGGACAGGGGTAAACACTGAAGCTTTCTTT.

The chain employs TRBV3-1 (or the pseudogene TRBV3-2) and TRBJ1-4; no clear D. Germline assignment: CDR1 LGHDT and CDR2 YNNKEL (reference sequence). V was cut by 5 bases and J by 0 bases, with 7 bases left in between. This CDR3 has 14 residues. CDR3 in amino acids: CASSVRATNEKLFF. For the CDR3, the DNA is TGTGCCAGCAGCGTCCGTGCAACTAATGAAAAACTGTTTTTT.

A single count supports this clone. This chain uses TRBV14 with TRBJ2-3, with D possibly TRBD2 on 6 matching bases. Trimming took 0 bases from V and 6 from J, leaving 10 bases between them. This CDR3 has 14 amino acids. Germline CDR1 is SGHDN and CDR2 is FVKESK. The CDR3 DNA reads as TGTGCCAGCAGCCAAGATGGGACTCGGGATACGCAGTATTTT. Protein product: CASSQDGTRDTQYF.

This clone was counted between two and nine times. The rearrangement uses TRBV7-8 and TRBJ1-4; D unclear. Trimming cost V 7 bases and J 0 bases, with 6 bases left between them. Germline V gives CDR1 SGHVS, CDR2 FQNEAQ. The CDR3 contains 13 residues. The CDR3 DNA reads TGTGCCAGCACCGGGGCAACTAATGAAAAACTGTTTTTT. Amino acids: CASTGATNEKLFF. The full variable domain, rest sourced from reference TRBV7-8 and TRBJ1-4, is GAGVSQSPRYKVAKRGQDVALRCDPISGHVSLFWYQQALGQGPEFLTYFQNEAQLDKSGLPSDRFFAERPEGSVSTLKIQRTQQEDSAVYLCASTGATNEKLFFGSGTQLSVL.

The rearrangement uses TRBV6-5 and TRBJ2-7; TRBD2 might be the D (5 bases). Trimming cost V 4 bases and J 3 bases, with 16 bases left between them. Germline V lookup: CDR1 MNHEY, CDR2 SVGAGI. This CDR3 is 15 amino acids long. CDR3 residues: CASSSDSPPFYEQYF. In DNA, the CDR3 is TGTGCCAGCAGTTCGGACTCACCCCCCTTCTACGAGCAGTACTTC.